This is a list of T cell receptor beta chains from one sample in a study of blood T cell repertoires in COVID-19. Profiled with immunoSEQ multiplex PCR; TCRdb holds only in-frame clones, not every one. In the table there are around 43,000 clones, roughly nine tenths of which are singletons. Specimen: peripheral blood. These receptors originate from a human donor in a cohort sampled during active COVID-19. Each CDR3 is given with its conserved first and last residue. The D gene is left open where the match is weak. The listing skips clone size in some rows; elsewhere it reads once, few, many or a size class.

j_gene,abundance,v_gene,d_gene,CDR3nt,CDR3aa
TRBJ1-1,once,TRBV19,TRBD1,TGTGCCAGTAGTACTGGACAGGGAATGAACACTGAAGCTTTCTTT,CASSTGQGMNTEAFF
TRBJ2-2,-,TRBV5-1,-,TGCGCCAGCAGCTTCGACAGTAACACCGGGGAGCTGTTTTTT,CASSFDSNTGELFF
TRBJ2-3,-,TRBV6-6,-,TGTGCCAGCAGTTACTCGATCAGGATCGATACGCAGTATTTT,CASSYSIRIDTQYF
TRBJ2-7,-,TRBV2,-,TGTGCCAGCAGTGAAGCCTGGGGGGATTCCTACGAGCAGTACTTC,CASSEAWGDSYEQYF
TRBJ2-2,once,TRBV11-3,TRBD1,TGTGCCAGCAGCGGACAGGGTAGTGTCGGGGAGCTGTTTTTT,CASSGQGSVGELFF
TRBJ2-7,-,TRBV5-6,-,TGTGCCAGCAGCTCGTCTAGCTCCTACGAGCAGTACTTC,CASSSSSSYEQYF
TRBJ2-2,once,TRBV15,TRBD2,TGTGCCACCAGCCGTAGCGGGAGGCCCACAACCTCCGGGGAGCTGTTTTTT,CATSRSGRPTTSGELFF
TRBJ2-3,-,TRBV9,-,TGTGCCAGCAGCGTCGCGGGCGGGCGGGATTACACAGATACGCAGTATTTT,CASSVAGGRDYTDTQYF
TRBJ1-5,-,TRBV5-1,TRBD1,TGCGCCAGCAGCGAGGGGACAGGGGGCAATCAGCCCCAGCATTTT,CASSEGTGGNQPQHF
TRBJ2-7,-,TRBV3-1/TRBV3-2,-,TGTGCCAGCAGCCAAGTGCTAGGCCCCTACGAGCAGTACTTC,CASSQVLGPYEQYF
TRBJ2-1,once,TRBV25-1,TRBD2,TGTGCCAGCAGAAGGGAGGGCTCCTACAATGAGCAGTTCTTC,CASRREGSYNEQFF
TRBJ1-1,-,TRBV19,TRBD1,TGTGCCAGTAGGGACAGGGGCGCCGATGAGATGAACACTGAAGCTTTCTTT,CASRDRGADEMNTEAFF
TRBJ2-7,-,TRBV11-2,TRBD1,TGTGCCAGCAGACCTAGGACAGGGTCCTTCCACGAGCAGTACTTC,CASRPRTGSFHEQYF
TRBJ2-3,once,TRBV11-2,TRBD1,TGTGCCAGCAGCTTAGGAGGGGACAGGGCTGATACGCAGTATTTT,CASSLGGDRADTQYF
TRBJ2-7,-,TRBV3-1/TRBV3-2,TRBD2,TGTGCCACATCATCGGGGGGGGTGTACGAGCAGTACTTC,CATSSGGVYEQYF
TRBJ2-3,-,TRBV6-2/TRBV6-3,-,TGTGCCACCAACCCCCCGGGGGGCCGCACAGATACGCAGTATTTT,CATNPPGGRTDTQYF
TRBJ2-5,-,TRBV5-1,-,TGCGCCAGCAGTTCGGGGTCAGGAGAGACCCAGTACTTC,CASSSGSGETQYF
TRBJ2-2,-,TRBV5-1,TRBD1,TGCGCCAGCAGCTTACAGGGGGCGCGAACCGGGGAGCTGTTTTTT,CASSLQGARTGELFF
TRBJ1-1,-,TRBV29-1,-,TGCAGCGTTGATCCGAGACAGTACTTGAACACTGAAGCTTTCTTT,CSVDPRQYLNTEAFF
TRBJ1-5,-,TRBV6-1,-,TGTGCCAGCAGTGAGGGTCAGTCGGGGTCCCAGCCCCAGCATTTT,CASSEGQSGSQPQHF
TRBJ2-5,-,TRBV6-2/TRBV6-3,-,TGTGCCAGCAGTCGCGGGTCAAGACAAGAGACCCAGTACTTC,CASSRGSRQETQYF
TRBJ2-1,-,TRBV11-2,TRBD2,TGTGCCAGCAGCTTAGGCCGTGGGACTAACGAGCAGTTCTTC,CASSLGRGTNEQFF
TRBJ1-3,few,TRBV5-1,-,TGCGCCAGCAGCTTGGCAGGGGGAAACACCATATATTTT,CASSLAGGNTIYF
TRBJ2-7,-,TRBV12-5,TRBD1,TGTGCTAGTGGTCCGGGACAGGGATCCTACGAGCAGTACTTC,CASGPGQGSYEQYF
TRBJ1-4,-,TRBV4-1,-,TGCGCCAGCAGCCAAGGGACACCCCTTAATGAAAAACTGTTTTTT,CASSQGTPLNEKLFF
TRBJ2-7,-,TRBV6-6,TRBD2,TGTGCCAGCAGTCGATCCGCGGGGGGATACGAGCAGTACTTC,CASSRSAGGYEQYF
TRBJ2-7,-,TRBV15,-,TGTGCCACCAGCAGGGGGGCCGGCTCCTACGAGCAGTACTTC,CATSRGAGSYEQYF
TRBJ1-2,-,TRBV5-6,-,TGTGCCAGCAGCCAGGGTGACTATGGCTACACCTTC,CASSQGDYGYTF
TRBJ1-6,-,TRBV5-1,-,TGCGCCAGCAGCACCCCTCAAGGGGGTTCACCCCTCCACTTT,CASSTPQGGSPLHF
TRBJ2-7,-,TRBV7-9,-,TGTGCCAGCAGGAGGATTGGACAGAACTCCTACGAGCAGTACTTC,CASRRIGQNSYEQYF
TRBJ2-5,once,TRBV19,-,TGTGCCAGTAGTATAGTGGCCCAAGAGACCCAGTACTTC,CASSIVAQETQYF
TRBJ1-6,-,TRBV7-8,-,TGTGCCAGCAGACGAGATCAGGCAGGAGGTTCACCCCTCCACTTT,CASRRDQAGGSPLHF
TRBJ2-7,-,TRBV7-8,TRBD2,TGTGCCAGCAGCAGACGGGGGGACCTGACCTACGAGCAGTACTTC,CASSRRGDLTYEQYF
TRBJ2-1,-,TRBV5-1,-,TGCGCCAGCAGCTCTGGCGGATACAATGAGCAGTTCTTC,CASSSGGYNEQFF
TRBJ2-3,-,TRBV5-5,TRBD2,TGTGCCAGCAGCTTAACTAGCGGGGGGGCCGACGGGTCGTATTTT,CASSLTSGGADGSYF
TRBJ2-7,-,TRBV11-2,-,TGTGCCAGCAGCTTAATCCGGGAGAGCTACGAGCAGTACTTC,CASSLIRESYEQYF
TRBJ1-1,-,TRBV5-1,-,TGCGCCAGCAGCTTAGACCCTGAGGACACTGAAGCTTTCTTT,CASSLDPEDTEAFF
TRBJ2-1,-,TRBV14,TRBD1,TGTGCCAGCAGCCAAGTCCCGGGACAGGGGGACAATGAGCAGTTCTTC,CASSQVPGQGDNEQFF
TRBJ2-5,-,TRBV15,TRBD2,TGTGCCACCAGCAGAGATTGGGGACTAGCGGGAAAAGAGACCCAGTACTTC,CATSRDWGLAGKETQYF
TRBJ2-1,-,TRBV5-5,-,TGTGCCAGCAGCTTTACAGGGAGCTCCTACAATGAGCAGTTCTTC,CASSFTGSSYNEQFF
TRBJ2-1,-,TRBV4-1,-,TGCGCCAGCAGCCAAGTAATCACAGGGTTAGCCTACAATGAGCAGTTCTTC,CASSQVITGLAYNEQFF
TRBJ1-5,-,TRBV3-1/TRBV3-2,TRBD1,TGTGCCAGCAGCCAGGGACAGGGTAGCAATCAGCCCCAGCATTTT,CASSQGQGSNQPQHF
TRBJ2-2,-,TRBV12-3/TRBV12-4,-,TGTGCCAGCAGAAACAGGGTCGCCGGGGAGCTGTTTTTT,CASRNRVAGELFF
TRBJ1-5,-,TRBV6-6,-,TGTGCCAGCAGTTACTATGAGCAGCCCCAGCATTTT,CASSYYEQPQHF
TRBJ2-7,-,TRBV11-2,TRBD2,TGTGCCAGCAGCTTAAGGCGGGAGCACTACGAGCAGTACTTC,CASSLRREHYEQYF
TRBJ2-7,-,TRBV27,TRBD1,TGTGCCAGCAGTCTCTGGACAGGGGCCTACGAGCAGTACTTC,CASSLWTGAYEQYF
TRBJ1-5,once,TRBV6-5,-,TGTGCCAGCAGTCCCGGTGGGGGCGGGCAGCCCCAGCATTTT,CASSPGGGGQPQHF
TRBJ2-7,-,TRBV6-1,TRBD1,TGTGCCAGCAGTGAGTACAGGGGGCTCTCCTACGAGCAGTACTTC,CASSEYRGLSYEQYF
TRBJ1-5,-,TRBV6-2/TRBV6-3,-,TGTGCCAGCAGCGAAAGGGGATATCAGCCCCAGCATTTT,CASSERGYQPQHF
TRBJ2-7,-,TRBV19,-,TGTGCCAGTAGTATAGCGGGAGAAAACTACGAGCAGTACTTC,CASSIAGENYEQYF
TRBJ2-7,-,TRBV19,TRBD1,TGTGCCAGTAGCGCCGGGACAGGGTACGGCGAGCAGTACTTC,CASSAGTGYGEQYF
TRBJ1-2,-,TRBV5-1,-,TGCGCCAGCAGCCCCGGCGGGGGGTCCTTCTATGGCTACACCTTC,CASSPGGGSFYGYTF
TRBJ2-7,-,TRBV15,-,TGTGCCACCAGCAGAGATCGCGGGACAGCTACCTACGAGCAGTACTTC,CATSRDRGTATYEQYF
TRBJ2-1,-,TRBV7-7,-,TGTGCTAGCAGCTTTGGGCAGCTCAATGAGCAGTTCTTC,CASSFGQLNEQFF
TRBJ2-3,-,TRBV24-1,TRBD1,TGTGCCACCAGTGGAGGACAGGACGCGACGGGCACAGATACGCAGTATTTT,CATSGGQDATGTDTQYF